The next 17 T cell receptor beta chains were all read from a single sample in a study of T cell clonality in common variable immunodeficiency. Whole-study findings and limits: Common variable immunodeficiency TCR beta sequences reportedly had fewer deletions and N-nucleotide insertions.

What these receptors recognize is not known. Sequencing used immunoSEQ multiplex PCR; TCRdb keeps in-frame clones, though not all of them. Altogether under 20,000 clones were found in the sample, and no singletons occur. Sample: peripheral blood mononuclear cells. These receptors came from a human donor with common variable immunodeficiency.

On this clone: Coverage ceases 3 residues before the CDR3 finishes, and the germline J gene fills in the end. The chain uses TRBV20-1 and TRBJ2-5; a weak D match, TRBD2 (7 bases). The ends were cut back, 3 bases at V and 5 bases at J, with 19 bases in the middle. Germline lookup yields CDR1 DFQATT and CDR2 SNEGSKA (reference sequence). This CDR3 region has 15 residues. CDR3 sequence reads: CSASIGGAGGETQYF. CDR3 DNA (partial): TGCAGTGCTAGTATTGGGGGGGCCGGGGGGGAGACC.

This clone was seen a handful of times. The CDR3 end lies 3 residues beyond the end of the read and is filled in from the germline J gene. V is TRBV7-8 and J is TRBJ1-4; 9 positions agree with TRBD1. Unmatched junction bases numbered 15, after V lost 6 bases and J lost 4 bases. This CDR3 has 18 residues. In germline, CDR1 is SGHVS, CDR2 FQNEAQ. CDR3 bases read: TGTGCCAGCAGAAAAACCGGGACAGGGATCTCTATTAATGAAAAA. Translation gives CASRKTGTGISINEK. The full CDR3 sequence reads CASRKTGTGISINEKLFF.

As regards this clone: The read is 3 residues too short to cover the CDR3 end, so that end is filled in from the germline J gene. The chain has TRBV19 and TRBJ2-1; 8 bases map to TRBD1. V shed 4 bases, J shed 7 bases, and the junction held 9 bases outside the gene matches. The CDR3 extends over 15 amino acids. Germline assignment: CDR1 LNHDA and CDR2 SQIVND (reference sequence). The part of the CDR3 DNA that was read is TGTGCCAGTAGTAAAGGGGACAGGTCAAGTAATGAG. As protein: CASSKGDRSSNE. The full CDR3 protein reads CASSKGDRSSNEQFF.

Worth noting for this clone: Read data end 3 residues before the CDR3 end; the end is taken from the germline J gene. The rearrangement links TRBV7-3 to TRBJ2-5; D is uncertain. V was clipped by 3 bases and J by 4 bases, with 9 bases between them. Germline V gene data show CDR1 as SGHTA and CDR2 as FQGTGA. CDR3 length: 13 amino acids. This CDR3 is CASSLTYLETQYF. Partial CDR3 DNA: TGTGCCAGCAGCTTGACATATCTAGAGACC.

On this clone: Read sequence stops 3 residues before the CDR3 end, and the germline J gene provides the missing end. The chain combines TRBV19 with TRBJ2-1, with a possible D match to TRBD1 (7 bases). Trimming removed 3 bases from V and 5 bases from J, with 14 bases in between. CDR3 length: 15 amino acids. Germline assignment: CDR1 LNHDA and CDR2 SQIVND (reference sequence). The CDR3 spells CASSIGGGENNEQFF. The DNA read from the CDR3 is TGTGCCAGTAGTATTGGAGGGGGCGAGAACAATGAG.

This clone was seen at least ten times. With the read ending 3 residues before the CDR3 end, the germline J gene is used to fill in that end. The chain links TRBV30 to TRBJ2-7; D perhaps matches TRBD1 (5 bases). The CDR3 loop spans 11 amino acids. Trimming pared 5 bases from V and 4 bases from J, leaving 9 bases between. Germline CDR1 is GTSNPN and CDR2 is SVGIG (reference sequence). CDR3 DNA, as far as it was read: TGTGCCTGGGATCAGGGTTACGAG. Its protein product is CAWDQGYE. The entire CDR3 sequence reads CAWDQGYEQYF.

The table lists this clone with many counts. The CDR3 goes on 3 residues after the read ends, and that part is filled in from the germline J gene. The rearrangement uses TRBV29-1 and TRBJ2-2; the D gene is possibly TRBD1 (8 bases). This CDR3 has 15 residues. Germline V gene sequence: CDR1 SQVTM, CDR2 ANQGSEA. Trimming shortened V by 1 base and J by 6 bases, and 15 bases separated the two germline ends. This CDR3 is CSVEAPTGGAGELFF. The DNA read from the CDR3 is TGCAGCGTTGAAGCTCCCACAGGGGGGGCCGGGGAG.

By proportion, this clone is medium-sized. The read ends 3 residues before the CDR3 terminus; that terminus is restored from the germline J gene. The chain employs TRBV7-3 and TRBJ2-1, with a weak D call TRBD1 (6 bases). This CDR3 comprises 16 residues. Germline CDR1 is SGHTA and CDR2 is FQGTGA. Trimming cost V 2 bases and J 2 bases, with 13 bases left between them. The CDR3 loop reads CASSLVAGDAYNEQFF. The sequenced CDR3 bases are TGTGCCAGCAGCTTAGTAGCAGGGGACGCCTACAATGAG.

This clone was picked up many times. The sequenced fragment ends 3 residues before the CDR3 boundary, so the rest is inferred from the germline J gene. The gene calls are TRBV20-1 and TRBJ2-7; TRBD1 is a possible D gene (6 bases). The V and J ends lost 2 bases and 3 bases respectively, with 14 bases between them. The V gene's germline CDR1 is DFQATT and CDR2 SNEGSKA (reference sequence). The CDR3 has 14 residues. The sequenced CDR3 bases are TGCAGTGCTAGACCTTCCCGGGACATCTACGAG. Residues: CSARPSRDIYE. The complete CDR3 sequence is CSARPSRDIYEQYF.

CDR3 DNA, as far as it was read: TGTGCCAGCAGCTCGCAGGGGACGCCC. Translated: CASSSQGTP. From start to end, the CDR3 is CASSSQGTPQHF. This chain links TRBV7-9 with TRBJ1-5; TRBD1 might be the D (6 bases). Sequencing ends 3 residues short of the CDR3 end; the germline J gene provides the rest. Trimming removed 4 bases at V and 9 bases at J, with 10 bases between. The CDR3 runs to 12 residues. Looked up from germline, CDR1 is SEHNR and CDR2 is FQNEAQ (reference sequence).

As concerns this clone: The read comes to an end 3 residues before the CDR3 does, leaving the germline J gene to fill in the end. V gene TRBV18 combines with J gene TRBJ1-2, with D hard to call. The CDR3 is made up of 13 amino acids. Looked up from germline, CDR1 is KGHSH and CDR2 is LQKENI. The CDR3 is CASSPQRVPDYTF. The covered CDR3 bases are TGTGCCAGCTCACCACAAAGGGTTCCAGAC. The variable domain in full, completed from reference TRBV18 and TRBJ1-2, reads NAGVMQNPRHLVRRRGQEARLRCSPMKGHSHVYWYRQLPEEGLKFMVYLQKENIIDESGMPKERFSAEFPKEGPSILRIQQVVRGDSAAYFCASSPQRVPDYTFGSGTRLTVV.

As to this clone: The read ends 3 residues before the CDR3 terminus; that terminus is restored from the germline J gene. This chain links TRBV6-2 or TRBV6-3 with TRBJ2-7; no reliable D call. The CDR3 is 11 amino acids. Per germline, CDR1 MNHEY and CDR2 SVGEGT. V lost 4 bases and J 6 bases, leaving 7 bases between the germline ends. This CDR3 reads CASSSLREQYF. Incomplete CDR3 DNA: TGTGCCAGCAGTTCCCTCCGCGAG.

With regard to this clone: The CDR3 extends 3 residues past the end of the read, so its final part is completed from the germline J gene. This chain connects TRBV19 to TRBJ2-7, with 9 bases that match TRBD1. CDR3 length: 13 amino acids. The junction had 8 bases not matched to a gene; V was cut back by 8 bases and J by 6 bases. The germline CDR1 and CDR2 sequences are LNHDA and SQIVND (reference sequence). The sequenced CDR3 bases are TGTGCCAGTTGGGGGACAGGGTACCCCGAG. It yields the protein CASWGTGYPE. The complete CDR3 reads CASWGTGYPEQYF.

This clone has only a few counts. The sequenced fragment ends 3 residues before the CDR3 boundary, so the rest is inferred from the germline J gene. The same CDR3 can be traced to other DNA sequences in this sample. The J gene is TRBJ2-7, the V gene TRBV30, with TRBD2 matching over 13 bases. Per the germline V gene, CDR1 is GTSNPN and CDR2 is SVGIG (reference sequence). The CDR3 contains 16 residues. After removal of 5 bases from V and 2 bases from J, the junction contained 9 bases not matched to a gene. CDR3 DNA, as far as it was read: TGTGCCTGGGGACTAGCGGGAGCTCTGGATGCCTACGAG. Protein: CAWGLAGALDAYE. The CDR3 in full is CAWGLAGALDAYEQYF.

This clone turned up a few times. Read data end 3 residues before the CDR3 end; the end is taken from the germline J gene. This chain joins TRBV11-1 and TRBJ2-7, with 8 bases matching TRBD1. This CDR3 has 14 amino acids. The germline V gene has CDR1 SGHAT and CDR2 FQDESV (reference sequence). J gave up 0 bases and V 4 bases, and 2 bases lay outside the gene matches. CDR3: CASSSGTGSYEQYF. The part of the CDR3 DNA that was read is TGTGCCAGCAGCTCCGGGACAGGCTCCTACGAG.

This clone occurred many times. Coverage ceases 3 residues before the CDR3 finishes, and the germline J gene fills in the end. The gene calls are TRBV2 and TRBJ1-2, with D tentatively TRBD1 (5 bases). V lost 2 bases to trimming and J lost 5 bases, with 6 bases between them. CDR3 length equals 12 residues. CDR1 is SNHLY, CDR2 FYNNEI, per germline. CDR3 residues: CASSEQGYGYTF. The CDR3 DNA, read in part, is TGTGCCAGCAGTGAACAGGGATATGGC.

This clone was observed a handful of times. The read is 3 residues too short to cover the CDR3 end, so that end is filled in from the germline J gene. The chain combines TRBV30 with TRBJ1-1, with TRBD1 matching over 8 bases. There are 14 residues in the CDR3. Per germline, CDR1 GTSNPN and CDR2 SVGIG (reference sequence). With 4 bases clipped from V and 6 bases from J, the junction kept 10 bases outside the gene matches. Partial CDR3 DNA: TGTGCCTGGACCGGCCAGGGGGCGATGGCTGAA. This sequence encodes CAWTGQGAMAE. The full CDR3 is CAWTGQGAMAEAFF. The complete variable domain, with remaining parts taken from reference TRBV30 and TRBJ1-1, reads SQTIHQWPATLVQPVGSPLSLECTVEGTSNPNLYWYRQAAGRGLQLLFYSVGIGQISSEVPQNLSASRPQDRQFILSSKKLLLSDSGFYLCAWTGQGAMAEAFFGQGTRLTVV.